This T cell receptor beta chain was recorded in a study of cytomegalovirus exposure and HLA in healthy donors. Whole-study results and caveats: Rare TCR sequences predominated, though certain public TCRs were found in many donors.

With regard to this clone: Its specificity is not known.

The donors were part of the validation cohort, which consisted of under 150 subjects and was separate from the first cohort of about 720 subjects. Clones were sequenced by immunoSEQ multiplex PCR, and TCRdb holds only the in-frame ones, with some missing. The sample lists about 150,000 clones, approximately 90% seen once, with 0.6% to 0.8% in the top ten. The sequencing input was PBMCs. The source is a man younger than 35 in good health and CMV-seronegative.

For the CDR3, the DNA is TGTGCCTGGAGGGGAGTGGGCTACGAGCAGTACTTC. It specifies CAWRGVGYEQYF. This sequence joins TRBV30 and TRBJ2-7; a weak D match, TRBD2 (5 bases). The germline CDR1 and CDR2 sequences are GTSNPN and SVGIG (reference sequence). The length of the CDR3 is 12 residues. Trimming stripped 3 bases from V and 3 bases from J, with 9 bases between.